These T cell receptor beta chains were read from a single sample in a study of shared clonotypes between healthy human individuals. Sequencing was performed with immunoSEQ multiplex PCR; in TCRdb, only in-frame clones are kept and a portion is missing. This table holds about 560,000 clones, about 80% found once. The material sequenced was PBMCs. The source of these receptors is a woman aged 40 to 50 in good health. Some clones in this sample may be carry-over from other donors' samples. CDR3s include the opening cysteine and the closing phenylalanine or tryptophan. D genes are given only for firm matches. Only part of the rows carry a size: once, few, many, or a class if the clone is expanded.

CDR3 protein | CDR3 DNA | clone size | J gene | D gene | V gene
CASSHENRGPVKETQYF | TGCGCCAGCAGCCACGAGAACAGGGGGCCGGTAAAAGAGACCCAGTACTTC | once | TRBJ2-5 | TRBD1 | TRBV5-1
CAWSQQGSETQYF | TGTGCCTGGAGTCAACAGGGAAGCGAGACCCAGTACTTC | NA | TRBJ2-5 | NA | TRBV30
CASRSGQGVNQPQHF | TGTGCCAGCAGGTCGGGACAGGGGGTGAATCAGCCCCAGCATTTT | few | TRBJ1-5 | TRBD1 | TRBV6-6
CASSFPTGFTGELFF | TGTGCCAGCAGTTTTCCCACAGGGTTTACCGGGGAGCTGTTTTTT | NA | TRBJ2-2 | NA | TRBV6-1
CASSQRGDNHQPQHF | TGTGCCAGCAGCCAAAGAGGGGACAATCATCAGCCCCAGCATTTT | NA | TRBJ1-5 | NA | TRBV4-2
CASENPRNTGELFF | TGCGCCAGTGAAAACCCGAGGAACACCGGGGAGCTGTTTTTT | NA | TRBJ2-2 | NA | TRBV10-2
CASSITTGRYSPLHF | TGTGCCAGCAGTATCACGACAGGGCGATATTCACCCCTCCACTTT | few | TRBJ1-6 | TRBD1 | TRBV7-2
CASTPRGGEAFF | TGTGCCAGCACCCCACGAGGGGGTGAAGCTTTCTTT | NA | TRBJ1-1 | NA | TRBV6-5
CASSPQETQYF | TGTGCCAGCTCACCTCAAGAGACCCAGTACTTC | NA | TRBJ2-5 | NA | TRBV18
CASRFTQDTEAFF | TGTGCCAGCAGATTCACTCAGGACACTGAAGCTTTCTTT | NA | TRBJ1-1 | NA | TRBV28
CASSQDPGVGYEQYF | TGTGCCAGCAGCCAAGATCCCGGGGTGGGCTACGAGCAGTACTTC | NA | TRBJ2-7 | NA | TRBV4-2
CASRTLAGVDTQYF | TGTGCCAGTAGGACACTAGCGGGAGTAGATACGCAGTATTTT | NA | TRBJ2-3 | TRBD2 | TRBV19
CASSYRSGELFF | TGTGCCAGCAGTTACAGAAGCGGGGAGCTGTTTTTT | NA | TRBJ2-2 | NA | TRBV6-6
CAISESVGGSTDTQYF | TGTGCCATCAGTGAGTCCGTCGGGGGTAGCACAGATACGCAGTATTTT | NA | TRBJ2-3 | NA | TRBV10-3
CASSLNRDRGSKAFF | TGTGCCAGCAGCCTGAATAGGGACAGGGGGTCTAAAGCTTTCTTT | NA | TRBJ1-1 | TRBD1 | TRBV28
CASTPSRDGYGYTF | TGTGCCAGCACCCCCTCCCGGGACGGATATGGCTACACCTTC | NA | TRBJ1-2 | NA | TRBV5-4
CAWSRLAGETQYF | TGTGCCTGGAGTCGACTAGCGGGAGAGACCCAGTACTTC | once | TRBJ2-5 | TRBD2 | TRBV30
CASSLGRDTQYF | TGTGCCAGCAGCTTGGGGAGGGATACCCAGTACTTC | NA | TRBJ2-5 | NA | TRBV5-4
CASSLAVGVYNEQFF | TGCGCCAGCAGCTTGGCCGTAGGGGTATACAATGAGCAGTTCTTC | NA | TRBJ2-1 | NA | TRBV5-1
CASSDEGGGSYEQYF | TGTGCCAGCAGTGACGAGGGAGGTGGCTCCTACGAGCAGTACTTC | NA | TRBJ2-7 | NA | TRBV6-1
CASSEFYANTGELFF | TGTGCCAGCAGCGAATTCTACGCGAACACCGGGGAGCTGTTTTTT | NA | TRBJ2-2 | NA | TRBV2
CAWSVSGGAWAPLHF | TGTGCCTGGAGTGTGTCAGGAGGGGCCTGGGCACCCCTCCACTTT | once | TRBJ1-6 | NA | TRBV30
CASRQGGQGRIYGYTF | TGCGCCAGCAGACAAGGGGGACAGGGAAGAATCTACGGCTACACCTTC | NA | TRBJ1-2 | TRBD1 | TRBV4-1
CASSAQTGVTREQYF | TGTGCCAGCAGCGCACAGACAGGGGTAACGAGGGAGCAGTACTTC | NA | TRBJ2-7 | TRBD1 | TRBV11-2
CASSQGVPSGGAKNIQYF | TGTGCCAGCAGCCAAGGAGTCCCTAGCGGAGGAGCCAAAAACATTCAGTACTTC | NA | TRBJ2-4 | TRBD2 | TRBV4-2
CASSLGAFYGYTF | TGTGCCAGTAGTTTGGGCGCCTTCTATGGCTACACCTTC | NA | TRBJ1-2 | NA | TRBV19
CASSMSDRGSGNTIYF | TGTGCCAGCAGCATGTCAGACAGGGGTTCTGGAAACACCATATATTTT | NA | TRBJ1-3 | TRBD1 | TRBV7-9
CASRVLVQHARNTIYF | TGTGCCAGCAGGGTACTAGTACAACACGCACGAAACACCATATATTTT | NA | TRBJ1-3 | NA | TRBV21-1